Below, 10 T cell receptor beta chains from the same sample are listed, as sequenced in a study of quantifying T cell responses using KT2 cells. Looking at the study overall: TCR alpha and beta constant-region primers primed reverse transcription of RNA.

Each cDNA got a UMI-containing oligo ligated at its 3' end. The first PCR ran 4 to 5 cycles with an equimolar RC1.1 and RC1.2 beta primer mix. TCRdb re-analysed the UMI-ligation and nested PCR reads in MiXCR, keeping a single row per CDR3 protein. The repertoire holds 40,000 to 50,000 distinct CDR3 sequences, approximately 15% seen once, with roughly 44% in the top ten. Sequenced: PBMCs spiked with cells of the T cell clone KT2. These receptors were obtained from a human donor.

The CDR3 DNA reads as TGTGCCAGCAGCATAACGATTGAAGCTTTCTTT. Its translation: CASSITIEAFF. The chain joins TRBV2 to TRBJ1-1; D is unclear. The germline gives CDR1 SNHLY, CDR2 FYNNEI. The CDR3 is 11 residues long. V was shortened by 6 bases and J by 7 bases, with 9 bases between the two germline ends.

The chain recombines TRBV6-1 with TRBJ1-1; no firm D call. The CDR3 is 13 residues long. V was pared by 6 bases and J by 1 base, with 9 bases between. Germline loops: CDR1 MNHNS, CDR2 SASEGT. CDR3: CASRRTENTEAFF. The CDR3 DNA reads as TGTGCCAGCAGGAGAACAGAGAACACTGAAGCTTTCTTT.

CDR3 coding DNA: TGTGCCAGCAGTGAAGTTAGATCCAGCTCCTACGAGCAGTACTTC. It is translated as CASSEVRSSSYEQYF. The V gene is TRBV6-1, the J gene TRBJ2-7; D is unresolved. The CDR3 totals 15 residues. The V and J ends lost 1 base and 0 bases respectively, with 10 bases between them. Germline CDR1 MNHNS, CDR2 SASEGT.

V gene TRBV7-8 combines with J gene TRBJ1-5; perhaps TRBD1 as D (6 bases). V gave up 7 bases and J gave up 5 bases, with 18 bases separating them. CDR3 size: 15 residues. Germline V gene sequence: CDR1 SGHVS, CDR2 FQNEAQ. CDR3 in amino acids: CASMLSLPGDQPQHF. CDR3 in DNA: TGTGCCAGCATGTTAAGCCTACCAGGGGATCAGCCCCAGCATTTT. The full variable domain, its missing parts supplied by reference TRBV7-8 and TRBJ1-5, is GAGVSQSPRYKVAKRGQDVALRCDPISGHVSLFWYQQALGQGPEFLTYFQNEAQLDKSGLPSDRFFAERPEGSVSTLKIQRTQQEDSAVYLCASMLSLPGDQPQHFGDGTRLSIL.

The chain joins TRBV20-1 to TRBJ2-3; 11 bases line up with TRBD2. This CDR3 is built from 15 residues. Looked up from germline, CDR1 is DFQATT and CDR2 is SNEGSKA (reference sequence). The V and J ends lost 7 bases and 0 bases, in that order; junction bases with no gene match: 6. CDR3: CSERWTSGSTDTQYF. CDR3 in DNA: TGCAGTGAGCGATGGACTAGCGGGAGCACAGATACGCAGTATTTT.

V is TRBV12-3 or TRBV12-4 and J is TRBJ1-4; 7 bases match TRBD1. The CDR3 has 14 amino acids. V dropped 10 bases and J dropped 4; count of bases not matched to a gene: 9. The CDR3 coding sequence is TGTGCCATTCCGCAGGGGGGTAATAATGAAAAACTGTTTTTT. This translates into CAIPQGGNNEKLFF.

The chain carries TRBV29-1 and TRBJ2-2, with TRBD2 identical over 10 bases. Germline V gene data show CDR1 as SQVTM and CDR2 as ANQGSEA. Trimming removed 4 bases from V and 6 bases from J; junction bases left unmatched: 11. The CDR3 runs 16 residues. CDR3 amino acids: CSVVGLATLGPGELFF. CDR3 in DNA: TGCAGCGTTGTGGGACTAGCGACCCTCGGGCCCGGGGAGCTGTTTTTT.

This clonotype showed up many times. J is TRBJ2-7 and V is TRBV7-2; TRBD2 agrees at 7 bases. CDR3 length: 16 residues. Per germline, CDR1 SGHTA and CDR2 FQGNSA. V was clipped by 5 bases and J by 0 bases; unmatched bases: 10. The CDR3 nucleotides are TGTGCCAGCAGCCGACCGGCCCGGGACTACTCCTACGAGCAGTACTTC. Translated, it gives CASSRPARDYSYEQYF.

The chain recombines TRBV18 with TRBJ2-1; D is ambiguous. Germline loops: CDR1 KGHSH, CDR2 LQKENI. This CDR3 has 11 residues. The V end lost 1 base, the J end lost 8 bases, and 3 bases lay between the germline ends. The CDR3 sequence is CASSPLDEQFF. The CDR3 DNA reads as TGTGCCAGCTCACCACTCGATGAGCAGTTCTTC.

The genes are TRBV6-5 and TRBJ2-7; 8 bases fit TRBD1. J lost 5 bases, V lost 5 bases, and 11 bases had no gene match. There are 15 residues in the CDR3. Germline loops: CDR1 MNHEY, CDR2 SVGAGI. CDR3 sequence: CASSMRRGQENEQYF. For the CDR3, the DNA is TGTGCCAGCAGTATGCGCAGGGGGCAGGAGAACGAGCAGTACTTC.